The 30 T cell receptor beta chains in this list originate from one sample, sequenced in a study of blood T cell repertoires in COVID-19. The data were produced by immunoSEQ multiplex PCR, yet TCRdb's version contains in-frame clones alone and is incomplete. Among fewer than 150,000 clones listed, 70% to 85% were seen once. The sequencing input was peripheral blood. Every receptor here comes from a woman at least 80 years old in a cohort sampled during active or convalescent COVID-19.

The rearrangement joins TRBV5-3 to TRBJ2-1; D perhaps matches TRBD1 (5 bases). TRBV5-3 counts as an open reading frame of uncertain function. The V gene lost 0 bases and the J gene lost 0 bases, with 16 bases spanning the gap. The CDR3 sequence is 18 residues long. CDR3 sequence (DNA): TGTGCCAGAAGCTTGGATGGCCTCAGGGTGGTCTCCTACAATGAGCAGTTCTTC. This codes for CARSLDGLRVVSYNEQFF.

This rearrangement joins TRBV14 to TRBJ1-1, with a weak D call TRBD1 (6 bases). The germline V gene has CDR1 SGHDN and CDR2 FVKESK. This CDR3 comprises 13 residues. Trimming cost V 2 bases and J 7 bases, with 11 bases left between them. The CDR3: CASSQRMDSEAFF. The CDR3 nucleotides read TGTGCCAGCAGCCAAAGGATGGACAGTGAAGCTTTCTTT.

The chain is built from TRBV7-2 and TRBJ1-6; tentative D call: TRBD1 (5 bases). CDR3 length equals 14 residues. Per the germline V gene, CDR1 is SGHTA and CDR2 is FQGNSA. With 1 base removed from V and 7 bases from J, the gap between germline ends came to 8 bases. DNA of the CDR3: TGTGCCAGCAGCTTAGAAGACAGAAATTCACCCCTCCACTTT. It is translated as CASSLEDRNSPLHF.

The chain employs TRBV3-1 (or the pseudogene TRBV3-2) and TRBJ2-7; 9 positions agree with TRBD1. V lost 2 bases to trimming and J lost 5 bases; unmatched junction nucleotides: 13. This CDR3 contains 17 residues. Germline loops: CDR1 LGHDT, CDR2 YNNKEL (reference sequence). Here the CDR3 reads CASSQRAPGTGSHEQYF. Here the CDR3 DNA reads TGTGCCAGCAGCCAACGTGCCCCGGGGACAGGGTCCCACGAGCAGTACTTC.

The chain combines TRBV30 with TRBJ2-1; 8 bases line up with TRBD2. Germline-derived CDR1 and CDR2 are GTSNPN and SVGIG (reference sequence). This CDR3 is built from 11 residues. The CDR3 loop is CAVAGYNEQFF. In nucleotides, the CDR3 is TGTGCGGTAGCGGGGTACAATGAGCAGTTCTTC. Filled out from reference TRBV30 and TRBJ2-1, the complete variable domain reads SQTIHQWPATLVQPVGSPLSLECTVEGTSNPNLYWYRQAAGRGLQLLFYSVGIGQISSEVPQNLSASRPQDRQFILSSKKLLLSDSGFYLCAVAGYNEQFFGPGTRLTVL.

J is TRBJ1-3 and V is TRBV18; D is uncertain. Per the germline V gene, CDR1 is KGHSH and CDR2 is LQKENI. Deletions cut 2 bases from V and 2 bases from J, with 7 bases between. This CDR3 region has 14 residues. CDR3 nucleotides: TGTGCCAGCTCACCATCCGGGGCTGGAAACACCATATATTTT. Translated, it gives CASSPSGAGNTIYF.

The V and J genes are TRBV29-1 and TRBJ2-5; D is unclear. The V end was cut by 3 bases, the J end by 5 bases, with 10 bases between. This CDR3 contains 12 residues. Germline CDR1 SQVTM, CDR2 ANQGSEA. The CDR3 DNA reads TGCAGCGTTGACGCGCTTGTGGAGACCCAGTACTTC. Protein: CSVDALVETQYF.

The chain couples TRBV7-9 to TRBJ1-6; D might be TRBD1 (6 bases). This CDR3 contains 14 residues. V lost 1 base and J lost 8, with 9 bases in between. Germline lookup yields CDR1 SEHNR and CDR2 FQNEAQ (reference sequence). The CDR3, as DNA: TGTGCCAGCAGCTTAGGACAGGCGGATTCACCCCTCCACTTT. As protein: CASSLGQADSPLHF.

The V gene is TRBV5-4, the J gene TRBJ1-4; 7 nucleotides match TRBD1. After removal of 0 bases from V and 5 bases from J, the junction contained 10 bases not matched to a gene. Germline assignment: CDR1 SGHNT and CDR2 YYREEE (reference sequence). The CDR3 covers 17 residues. CDR3 sequence: CASSLVPGGPPNEKLFF. The CDR3 DNA sequence: TGTGCCAGCAGCTTGGTTCCAGGGGGGCCCCCCAATGAAAAACTGTTTTTT.

The V gene is TRBV4-1, the J gene TRBJ1-3; no clear D. Deletions cut 0 bases from V and 0 bases from J, with 12 bases between. The CDR3 loop spans 17 amino acids. CDR1 is MGHRA, CDR2 YSYEKL, per germline. This CDR3 is CASSQDPRTVSGNTIYF. For the CDR3, the DNA is TGCGCCAGCAGCCAAGATCCCCGAACGGTCTCTGGAAACACCATATATTTT.

J is TRBJ1-2 and V is TRBV6-6, with 9 bases matching TRBD1. CDR3 length: 15 amino acids. Germline-derived CDR1 and CDR2 are MNHNY and SVGAGI (reference sequence). V lost 3 bases and J lost 7; bases outside the gene matches: 9. The CDR3 coding sequence is TGTGCCAGCAGTTATAGTCCGGGACAGGGTGTTGGCTACACCTTC. This gives the protein CASSYSPGQGVGYTF.

The chain links TRBV5-5 to TRBJ1-2; 9 bases line up with TRBD1. The CDR3 is made up of 16 amino acids. The junction had 11 bases not matched to a gene; V was cut back by 4 bases and J by 4 bases. Germline CDR1 is SGHKS and CDR2 is YYEKEE (reference sequence). CDR3 loop: CASSITQGAPRYGYTF. The CDR3 DNA reads as TGTGCCAGCAGCATAACACAGGGGGCGCCCCGCTATGGCTACACCTTC.

This chain uses TRBV5-1 with TRBJ2-6, with 7 bases aligning to TRBD1. The V and J ends lost 1 base and 8 bases, in that order; junction bases with no gene match: 9. Germline-derived CDR1 and CDR2 are SGHRS and YFSETQ. This CDR3 region has 16 residues. The DNA for the CDR3 is TGCGCCAGCAGCTTGCCCCACAGGGGTAGGACCAACGTCCTGACTTTC. It yields the protein CASSLPHRGRTNVLTF. Full variable domain (remainder filled in from reference TRBV5-1 and TRBJ2-6): KAGVTQTPRYLIKTRGQQVTLSCSPISGHRSVSWYQQTPGQGLQFLFEYFSETQRNKGNFPGRFSGRQFSNSRSEMNVSTLELGDSALYLCASSLPHRGRTNVLTFGAGSRLTVL.

The V call is TRBV7-3, the J call TRBJ2-5, with 7 bases that match TRBD1. The CDR3 length is 13 residues. Unmatched junction bases numbered 4, after V lost 4 bases and J lost 5 bases. Germline-derived CDR1 and CDR2 are SGHTA and FQGTGA. DNA of the CDR3: TGTGCCAGCAGCTCGACAGGGACCGAGACCCAGTACTTC. As protein: CASSSTGTETQYF.

The chain uses TRBV18 and TRBJ2-2; tentatively, D is TRBD2 (5 bases). Germline V lookup: CDR1 KGHSH, CDR2 LQKENI. This CDR3 has 16 amino acids. The ends were cut back, 2 bases at V and 1 base at J, with 11 bases in the middle. The CDR3 nucleotides are TGTGCCAGCTCACCAAAGGGCGGGCTGAACACCGGGGAGCTGTTTTTT. Protein product: CASSPKGGLNTGELFF.

The chain combines TRBV20-1 with TRBJ1-2, with 7 bases lining up with TRBD1. Losses at the gene ends were 3 bases for V and 4 bases for J; bases not matched to a gene: 11. CDR3 length: 15 amino acids. Germline V gene sequence: CDR1 DFQATT, CDR2 SNEGSKA (reference sequence). CDR3: CSASLGRDSSYGYTF. CDR3 DNA: TGCAGTGCTAGTCTCGGCCGGGACAGCAGCTATGGCTACACCTTC.

This clone was recorded only once. The rearrangement uses TRBV7-2 and TRBJ2-1, with 7 bases aligning to TRBD1. V gave up 6 bases and J gave up 4 bases; unmatched junction bases: 6. The length of the CDR3 is 14 residues. Germline V CDR1 and CDR2: SGHTA, FQGNSA. The CDR3 region is CASSKRDRYNEQFF. CDR3 coding DNA: TGTGCCAGCAGTAAAAGGGACAGATACAATGAGCAGTTCTTC.

The chain has TRBV2 and TRBJ2-3, with 7 positions matching TRBD1. Germline V gene data show CDR1 as SNHLY and CDR2 as FYNNEI. The CDR3 runs 18 residues. J lost 2 bases, V lost 4 bases, and 15 bases had no gene match. For the CDR3, the DNA is TGTGCCAGCAGTGTCTGGTCCCCCGGGACAGCAATCACAGATACGCAGTATTTT. Translated: CASSVWSPGTAITDTQYF.

The sample holds a few counts of this clone. The chain couples TRBV27 to TRBJ2-7; a possible D gene is TRBD1 (6 bases). The CDR3 contains 15 residues. From germline, CDR1 is MNHEY and CDR2 SMNVEV (reference sequence). V was trimmed by 4 bases and J by 4 bases, leaving 17 bases between them. This CDR3 is CASSSDGTTLYEQYF. As DNA, the CDR3 is TGTGCCAGCAGTTCCGACGGGACAACTCTTTACGAGCAGTACTTC.

The genes are TRBV5-1 and TRBJ2-3; the D gene is possibly TRBD1 (6 bases). The V end was cut by 0 bases, the J end by 0 bases, with 8 bases between. The CDR3 contains 15 residues. CDR1 is SGHRS, CDR2 YFSETQ, per germline. The CDR3 nucleotides read TGCGCCAGCAGCTTGGGAGACAGGAGCACAGATACGCAGTATTTT. This encodes CASSLGDRSTDTQYF.

J is TRBJ1-1 and V is TRBV3-1 (or the pseudogene TRBV3-2); 10 bases are shared with TRBD1. Germline trimming cut 2 bases from V and 5 bases from J; bases unmatched to any gene: 2. The V gene's germline CDR1 is LGHDT and CDR2 YNNKEL (reference sequence). The CDR3 spans 14 residues. CDR3 residues: CASSQRTGGTEAFF. In DNA, the CDR3 is TGTGCCAGCAGCCAAAGGACAGGGGGGACTGAAGCTTTCTTT.

The rearrangement uses TRBV7-9 and TRBJ2-3, with D perhaps matching TRBD1 (5 bases). The V gene lost 2 bases and the J gene lost 4 bases, with 10 bases spanning the gap. This CDR3 has 14 amino acids. The germline V gene encodes CDR1 SEHNR and CDR2 FQNEAQ (reference sequence). The CDR3 nucleotides are TGTGCCAGCAGCTTATGGACACAGGCAGATACGCAGTATTTT. Its translation: CASSLWTQADTQYF.

This clone was counted a single time. The CDR3 protein is CASSPQETGRFSPLHF. The CDR3 nucleotides are TGTGCCAGCTCACCACAAGAAACAGGAAGGTTTTCACCCCTCCACTTT. The genes are TRBV18 and TRBJ1-6, with D possibly being TRBD1 (5 bases). The CDR3 is 16 residues long. V lost 1 base, J lost 9 bases, and 16 bases lay in between. The germline gives CDR1 KGHSH, CDR2 LQKENI.

This rearrangement joins TRBV19 to TRBJ1-5; D not resolved. CDR3 length equals 14 residues. Trimming took off 5 bases at V and 1 base at J, with 9 bases between the two ends. Germline CDR1 reads LNHDA; CDR2 reads SQIVND (reference sequence). The CDR3 here is CASSQVGSNQPQHF. The CDR3 coding sequence is TGTGCCAGTAGTCAGGTGGGCAGCAATCAGCCCCAGCATTTT.

V and J are TRBV30 and TRBJ2-7; no clear D. V lost 1 base and J 3 bases, leaving 7 bases between the germline ends. The germline V gene has CDR1 GTSNPN and CDR2 SVGIG (reference sequence). This CDR3 is built from 12 residues. Here the CDR3 reads CAWSAINYEQYF. The CDR3 coding sequence is TGTGCCTGGAGTGCTATCAACTACGAGCAGTACTTC.

The V and J genes are TRBV7-9 and TRBJ1-1; D unresolved. CDR1 is SEHNR and CDR2 is FQNEAQ in the germline V gene (reference sequence). Trimming cost V 3 bases and J 0 bases, with 8 bases left between them. This CDR3 spans 14 amino acids. DNA for the CDR3: TGTGCCAGCAGCTTTGGCGGAATGAACACTGAAGCTTTCTTT. Encoded protein: CASSFGGMNTEAFF.

The chain joins TRBV14 to TRBJ2-3; 8 bases align to TRBD2. The CDR3 has 12 amino acids. Trimming took 5 bases from V and 11 from J; bases not matched to a gene: 6. Germline V gene sequence: CDR1 SGHDN, CDR2 FVKESK. The CDR3 region is CASSARGGKQYF. In DNA form, the CDR3 reads TGTGCCAGCAGCGCCCGCGGGGGGAAGCAGTATTTT.

The rearrangement uses TRBV7-2 and TRBJ2-2, with D possibly TRBD2 on 6 matching bases. V dropped 2 bases and J dropped 2 bases, with 12 bases sitting between them. The V gene's germline CDR1 is SGHTA and CDR2 FQGNSA. The CDR3 runs to 16 residues. The CDR3 DNA reads as TGTGCCAGCAGCTTACGTAGCGGACCAAACACCGGGGAGCTGTTTTTT. Translation: CASSLRSGPNTGELFF. Supplemented by reference TRBV7-2 and TRBJ2-2, the full variable domain reads GAGVSQSPSNKVTEKGKDVELRCDPISGHTALYWYRQSLGQGLEFLIYFQGNSAPDKSGLPSDRFSAERTGGSVSTLTIQRTQQEDSAVYLCASSLRSGPNTGELFFGEGSRLTVL.

The chain combines TRBV25-1 with TRBJ1-2; no clear D gene. The germline V gene has CDR1 MGHDK and CDR2 SYGVNS. CDR3 length equals 13 residues. The germline V and J ends were trimmed by 6 bases and 7 bases, with 15 bases remaining between them. CDR3 region: CASSSNLRGGYTF. The CDR3 nucleotides read TGTGCCAGCAGCTCAAACTTACGGGGTGGCTACACCTTC.

This chain joins TRBV16 and TRBJ2-2; D is unresolved. Per germline, CDR1 KGHSY and CDR2 FQNENV. Trimming took 0 bases from V and 4 from J, leaving 9 bases between them. This CDR3 region has 15 residues. The chain's CDR3 is CASSQSTDPTGELFF. The CDR3 DNA reads as TGTGCCAGCAGCCAATCCACAGACCCCACCGGGGAGCTGTTTTTT.